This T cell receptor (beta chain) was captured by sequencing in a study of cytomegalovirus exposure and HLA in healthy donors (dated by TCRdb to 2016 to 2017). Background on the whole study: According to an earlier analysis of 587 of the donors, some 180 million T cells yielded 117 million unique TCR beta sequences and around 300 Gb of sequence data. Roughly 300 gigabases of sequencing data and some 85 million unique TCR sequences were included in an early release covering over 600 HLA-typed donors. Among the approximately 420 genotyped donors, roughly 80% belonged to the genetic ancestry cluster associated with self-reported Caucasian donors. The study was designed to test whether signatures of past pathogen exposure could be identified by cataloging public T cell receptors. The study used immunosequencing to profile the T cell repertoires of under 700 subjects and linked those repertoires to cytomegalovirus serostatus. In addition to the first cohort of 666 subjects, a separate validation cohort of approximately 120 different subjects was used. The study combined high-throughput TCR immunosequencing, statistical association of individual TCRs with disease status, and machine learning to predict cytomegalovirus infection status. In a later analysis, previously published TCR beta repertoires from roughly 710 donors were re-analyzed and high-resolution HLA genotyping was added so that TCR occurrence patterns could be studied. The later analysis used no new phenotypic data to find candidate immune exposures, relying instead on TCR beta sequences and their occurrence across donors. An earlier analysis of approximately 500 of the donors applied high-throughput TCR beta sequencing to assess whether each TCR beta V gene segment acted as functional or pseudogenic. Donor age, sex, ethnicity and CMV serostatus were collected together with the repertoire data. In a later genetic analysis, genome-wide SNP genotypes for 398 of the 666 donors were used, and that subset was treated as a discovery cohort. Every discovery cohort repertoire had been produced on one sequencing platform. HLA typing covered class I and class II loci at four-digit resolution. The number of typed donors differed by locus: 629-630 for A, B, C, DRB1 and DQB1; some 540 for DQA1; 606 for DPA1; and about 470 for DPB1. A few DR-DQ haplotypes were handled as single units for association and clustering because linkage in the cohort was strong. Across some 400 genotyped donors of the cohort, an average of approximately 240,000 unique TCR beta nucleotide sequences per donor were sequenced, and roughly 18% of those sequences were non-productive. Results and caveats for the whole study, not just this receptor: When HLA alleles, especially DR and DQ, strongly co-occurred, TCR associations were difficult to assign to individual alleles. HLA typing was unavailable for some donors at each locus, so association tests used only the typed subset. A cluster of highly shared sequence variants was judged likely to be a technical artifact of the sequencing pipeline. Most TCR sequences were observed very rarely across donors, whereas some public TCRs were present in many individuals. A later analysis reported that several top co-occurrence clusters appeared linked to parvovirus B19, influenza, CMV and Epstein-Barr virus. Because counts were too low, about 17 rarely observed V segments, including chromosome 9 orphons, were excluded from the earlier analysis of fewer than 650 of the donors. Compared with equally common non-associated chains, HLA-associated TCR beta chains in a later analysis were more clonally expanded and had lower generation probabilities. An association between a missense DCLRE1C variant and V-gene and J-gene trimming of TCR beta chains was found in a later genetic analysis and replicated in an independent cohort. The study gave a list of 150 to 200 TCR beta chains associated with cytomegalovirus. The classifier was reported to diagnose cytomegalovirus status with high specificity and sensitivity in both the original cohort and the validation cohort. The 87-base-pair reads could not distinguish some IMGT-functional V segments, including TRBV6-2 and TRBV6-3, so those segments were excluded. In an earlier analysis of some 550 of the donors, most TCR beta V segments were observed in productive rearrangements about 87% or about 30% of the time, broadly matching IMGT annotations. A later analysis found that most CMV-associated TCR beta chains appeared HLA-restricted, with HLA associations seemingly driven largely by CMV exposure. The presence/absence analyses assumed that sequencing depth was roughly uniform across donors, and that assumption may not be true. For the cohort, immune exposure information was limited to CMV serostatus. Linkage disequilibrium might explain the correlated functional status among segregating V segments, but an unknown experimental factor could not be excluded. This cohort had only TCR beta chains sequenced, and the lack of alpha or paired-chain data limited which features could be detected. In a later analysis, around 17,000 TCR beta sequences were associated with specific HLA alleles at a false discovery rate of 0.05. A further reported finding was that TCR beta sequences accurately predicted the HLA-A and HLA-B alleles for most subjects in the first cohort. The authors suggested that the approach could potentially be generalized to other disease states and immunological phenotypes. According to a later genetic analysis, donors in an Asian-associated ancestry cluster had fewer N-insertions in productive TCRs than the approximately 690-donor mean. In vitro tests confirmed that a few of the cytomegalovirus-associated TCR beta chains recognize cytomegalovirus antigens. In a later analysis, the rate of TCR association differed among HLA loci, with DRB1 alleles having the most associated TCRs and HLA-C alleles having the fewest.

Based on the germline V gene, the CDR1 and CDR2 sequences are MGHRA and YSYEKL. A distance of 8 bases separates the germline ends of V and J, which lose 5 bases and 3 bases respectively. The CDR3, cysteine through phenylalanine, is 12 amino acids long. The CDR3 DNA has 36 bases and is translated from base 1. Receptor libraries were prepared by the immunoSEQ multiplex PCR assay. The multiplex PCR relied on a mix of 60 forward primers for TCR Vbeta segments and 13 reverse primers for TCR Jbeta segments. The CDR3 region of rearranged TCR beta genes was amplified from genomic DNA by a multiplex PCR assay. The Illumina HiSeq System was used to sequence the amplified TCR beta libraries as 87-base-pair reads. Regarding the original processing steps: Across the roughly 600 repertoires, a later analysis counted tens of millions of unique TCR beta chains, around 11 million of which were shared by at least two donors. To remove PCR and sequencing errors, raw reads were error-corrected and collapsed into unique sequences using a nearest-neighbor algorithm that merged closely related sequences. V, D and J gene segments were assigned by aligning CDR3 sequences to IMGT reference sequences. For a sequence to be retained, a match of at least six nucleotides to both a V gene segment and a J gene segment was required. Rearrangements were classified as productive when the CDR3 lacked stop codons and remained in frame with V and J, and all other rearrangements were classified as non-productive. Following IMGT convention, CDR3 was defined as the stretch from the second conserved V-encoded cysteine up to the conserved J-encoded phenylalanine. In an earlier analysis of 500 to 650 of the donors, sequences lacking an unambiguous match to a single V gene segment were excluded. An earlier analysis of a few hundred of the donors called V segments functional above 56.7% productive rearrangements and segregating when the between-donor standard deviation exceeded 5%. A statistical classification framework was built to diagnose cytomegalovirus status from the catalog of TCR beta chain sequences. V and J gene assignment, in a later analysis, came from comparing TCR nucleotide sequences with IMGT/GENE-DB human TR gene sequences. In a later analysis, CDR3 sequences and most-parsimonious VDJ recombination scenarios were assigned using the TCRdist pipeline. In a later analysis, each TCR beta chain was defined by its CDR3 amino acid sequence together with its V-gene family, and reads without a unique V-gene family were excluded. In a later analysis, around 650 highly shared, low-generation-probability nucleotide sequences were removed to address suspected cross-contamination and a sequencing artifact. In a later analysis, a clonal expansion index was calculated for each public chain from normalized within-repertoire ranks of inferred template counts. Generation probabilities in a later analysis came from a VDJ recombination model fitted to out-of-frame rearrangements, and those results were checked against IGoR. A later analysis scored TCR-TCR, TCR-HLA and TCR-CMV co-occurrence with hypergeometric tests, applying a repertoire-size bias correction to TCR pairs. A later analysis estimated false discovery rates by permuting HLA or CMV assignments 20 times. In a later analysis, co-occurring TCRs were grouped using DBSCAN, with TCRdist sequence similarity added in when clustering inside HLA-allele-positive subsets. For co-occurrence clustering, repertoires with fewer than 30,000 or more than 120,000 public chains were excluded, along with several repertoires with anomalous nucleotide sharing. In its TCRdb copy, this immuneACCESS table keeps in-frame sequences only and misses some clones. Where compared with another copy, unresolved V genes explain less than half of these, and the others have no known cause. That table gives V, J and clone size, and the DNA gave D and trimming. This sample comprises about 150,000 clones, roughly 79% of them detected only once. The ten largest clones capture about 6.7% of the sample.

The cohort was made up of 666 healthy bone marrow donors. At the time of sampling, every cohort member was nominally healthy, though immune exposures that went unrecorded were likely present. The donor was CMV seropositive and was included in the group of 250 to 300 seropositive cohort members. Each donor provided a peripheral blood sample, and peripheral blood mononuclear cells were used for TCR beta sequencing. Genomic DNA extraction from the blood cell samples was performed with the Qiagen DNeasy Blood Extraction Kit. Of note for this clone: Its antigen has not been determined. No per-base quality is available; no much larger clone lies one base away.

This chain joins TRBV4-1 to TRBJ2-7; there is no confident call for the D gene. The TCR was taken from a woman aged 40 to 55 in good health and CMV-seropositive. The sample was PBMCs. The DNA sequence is TGCGCCAGCAGCACCCTAGGCTACGAGCAGTACTTC. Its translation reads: CASSTLGYEQYF.